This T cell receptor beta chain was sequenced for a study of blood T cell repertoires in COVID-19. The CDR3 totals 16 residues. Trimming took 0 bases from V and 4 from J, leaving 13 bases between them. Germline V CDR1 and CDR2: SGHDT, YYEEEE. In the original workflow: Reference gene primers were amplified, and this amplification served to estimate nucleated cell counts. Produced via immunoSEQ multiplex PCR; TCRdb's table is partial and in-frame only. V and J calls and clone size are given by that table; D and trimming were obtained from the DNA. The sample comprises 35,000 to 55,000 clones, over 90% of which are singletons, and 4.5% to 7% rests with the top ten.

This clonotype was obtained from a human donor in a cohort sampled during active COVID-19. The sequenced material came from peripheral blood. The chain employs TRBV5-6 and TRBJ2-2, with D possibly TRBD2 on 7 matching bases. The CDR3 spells CASSLGGGVFTGELFF. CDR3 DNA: TGTGCCAGCAGCTTGGGCGGGGGCGTGTTCACCGGGGAGCTGTTTTTT. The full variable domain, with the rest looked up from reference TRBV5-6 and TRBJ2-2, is DAGVTQSPTHLIKTRGQQVTLRCSPKSGHDTVSWYQQALGQGPQFIFQYYEEEERQRGNFPDRFSGHQFPNYSSELNVNALLLGDSALYLCASSLGGGVFTGELFFGEGSRLTVL.